This T cell receptor (beta chain) was retrieved from a study of CD8 T cells in Susac syndrome. The RNA input was about 0.5 to 1 ug, and it was reverse transcribed with random hexamers. Amplification of TCR beta CDR3 spanned 54 Vbeta and 13 Jbeta via immunoSEQ multiplex PCR. From the immunoSEQ multiplex PCR reads, TCRdb called clonotypes with MiXCR, one entry per CDR3 protein. This table holds approximately 180,000 distinct CDR3 sequences, approximately 95% found once. The V gene's germline CDR1 is SGHTA and CDR2 FQGTGA. The CDR3 is made up of 15 amino acids. V was trimmed by 4 bases and J by 0 bases, leaving 10 bases between them. In blood CD8+ and CD4+ T cells, TCR beta underwent sequencing.

The V and J genes are TRBV7-3 and TRBJ2-1; D is perhaps TRBD1 (6 bases). The sample comprised CD4+ T cells from PBMCs. This TCR derives from a human donor with multiple sclerosis. The CDR3 DNA reads as TGTGCCAGCAGCTGGACAGATAGCTCCTACAATGAGCAGTTCTTC. This gives the protein CASSWTDSSYNEQFF.